This T cell receptor beta chain originates from a study of response to subunit inactivated influenza vaccine. Study-wide points: Only a handful of new T cells, the authors suggested, are recruited with each seasonal influenza vaccination.

Germline V gene lookup returns CDR1 ENHRY and CDR2 SYGVKD. The CDR3 is 14 amino acids. V lost 5 bases, J lost 2 bases, and 9 bases lay in between. TCRdb ran MiXCR on the RT-PCR reads and lists one entry per CDR3 protein. The sample gives more than 400,000 distinct CDR3 sequences, approximately 10% of which show up once; about 12% is in the top ten. This clonotype came up many times. Its antigen is unidentified. This TCR was sampled from a man between 45 and 60 years old who received an inactivated influenza vaccine. This specimen consisted of PBMCs from blood, obtained roughly 6 weeks after vaccination. This chain connects TRBV10-3 to TRBJ2-2; D tentatively reads TRBD1 or TRBD2 (5 bases each). The chain's CDR3 is CAISSRDNTGELFF. CDR3 nucleotide sequence: TGTGCCATCAGTTCCAGGGACAACACCGGGGAGCTGTTTTTT.